This T cell receptor (beta chain) originates from a study of T cell repertoires in cytomegalovirus infection. The ends were cut back, 7 bases at V and 5 bases at J, with 16 bases in the middle. CDR3 size: 14 residues. Germline CDR1 ENHRY, CDR2 SYGVKD. In its sample, this clonotype was seen a few times. TCRdb passed the reads through MiXCR, listing each CDR3 protein once. Here the sample spans hundreds of thousands of distinct CDR3 sequences, roughly 24% being singletons. The TCR originated in a human donor in good health (CMV status not recorded). Some clones in this sample may be carry-over from other donors' samples. The chain combines TRBV10-3 with TRBJ2-3; D possibly corresponds to TRBD1 (5 bases). Sequencing used CD8+ T cells from PBMCs. The CDR3 nucleotides read TGTGCCATCACACCGGAAAACCAGGGAGATACGCAGTATTTT. Its protein product is CAITPENQGDTQYF.